This is a list of T cell receptor delta chains from one sample in a study of gamma-delta T cells after stem cell transplantation. TCRdb redid the clone calls on the RT-PCR reads with CATT. In the table there are about 13,000 delta-chain clones, approximately 32% of which are singletons. Specimen: gamma-delta T cells. The receptors here all came from a human donor. It is not recorded whose cells these are; they may come from a transplant donor. CDR3s include the opening cysteine and the closing phenylalanine or tryptophan. The order of the fields is V gene, D gene, clone size, J gene, CDR3 length, CDR3 protein, CDR3 DNA. The D gene is left open where the match is weak. Size is stated for part of the rows, as once, few or many counts, or as a class when the clone is expanded.

TRDV3	TRDD3	NA	TRDJ1	15	CAFEGDRKYTDKLIF	TGTGCCTTTGAGGGGGATAGAAAGTACACCGATAAACTCATCTTT
TRDV2	TRDD3	NA	TRDJ1	14	CACDTGGSTNKLIF	TGTGCCTGTGACACCGGGGGATCGACGAATAAACTCATCTTT
TRDV1	TRDD3	few	TRDJ1	23	CALGETGLPFVLGDLQYTDKLIF	TGTGCTCTTGGGGAGACGGGCCTTCCTTTTGTACTGGGGGATCTTCAGTACACCGATAAACTCATCTTT
TRDV2	TRDD3	few	TRDJ3	19	CACDKLGDMAKWDTRQMFF	TGTGCCTGTGACAAACTGGGGGACATGGCGAAGTGGGACACCCGACAGATGTTTTTC
TRDV1	TRDD3	NA	TRDJ1	22	CAIGGSRRVLGIFRAYTDKLIF	TGTGCTATTGGGGGATCACGGAGGGTCTTGGGGATTTTTCGGGCGTACACCGATAAACTCATCTTT
TRDV2	NA	NA	TRDJ2	15	CACDTVGLGTSQLFF	TGTGCCTGTGACACCGTAGGGCTGGGGACATCACAACTCTTCTTT
TRDV2	NA	NA	TRDJ1	16	CACGPPIRPCTDKLIF	TGTGCCTGTGGCCCTCCTATTCGTCCGTGCACCGATAAACTCATCTTT
TRDV2	TRDD3	NA	TRDJ1	18	CACDARTWGYSHTDKLIF	TGTGCCTGTGACGCGAGGACTTGGGGATACTCTCACACCGATAAACTCATCTTT
TRDV1	TRDD3	few	TRDJ1	17	CALGEGLGDRYTDKLIF	TGTGCTCTTGGGGAAGGGCTGGGGGACCGATACACCGATAAACTCATCTTT
TRDV1	TRDD3	NA	TRDJ2	23	CALGEQWPSPNWGMVGLTAQLFF	TGTGCTCTTGGGGAACAGTGGCCTTCCCCGAACTGGGGGATGGTAGGTTTGACAGCACAACTCTTCTTT
TRDV2	NA	few	TRDJ1	16	CARDTTSGLWGHKLIF	TGTGCCCGTGACACGACATCCGGACTTTGGGGTCATAAACTCATCTTT
TRDV1	TRDD2	few	TRDJ1	23	CALGEPGVLLNLIPTSYTDKLIF	TGTGCTCTTGGGGAACCCGGGGTCCTTCTCAACTTAATTCCTACTTCGTACACCGATAAACTCATCTTT
TRDV2	NA	medium-sized	TRDJ2	17	CACDTLRGPNLTAQLFF	TGTGCCTGTGACACCCTGCGGGGGCCCAATTTGACAGCACAACTCTTCTTT
TRDV1	TRDD3	NA	TRDJ1	20	CALGEARYWGPHCYTDKLIF	TGTGCTCTTGGGGAAGCCCGTTACTGGGGGCCACACTGTTACACCGATAAACTCATCTTT
TRDV1	NA	NA	TRDJ1	20	CALGELQRSTSVYSNDKLIF	TGTGCTCTTGGGGAACTACAACGTTCGACCTCTGTGTACTCCAACGATAAACTCATCTTT
TRDV2	NA	few	TRDJ2	15	CACDPVLGKAAQLFF	TGTGCCTGTGACCCCGTACTGGGCAAGGCAGCACAACTCTTCTTT